Presented here are 20 T cell receptor beta chains from one specimen sequenced in a study of cytomegalovirus exposure and HLA in healthy donors (dated by TCRdb to about 2017). Library method: the immunoSEQ multiplex PCR assay. For the multiplex PCR, a mixture combining 60 forward primers for TCR Vbeta segments and 13 reverse primers for TCR Jbeta segments was used. The table was pulled from immuneACCESS by TCRdb, which kept in-frame rearrangements only. Such tables lose some clones; where checked, under half of the loss comes from unresolved V genes, and the rest has no known cause. The sample records fewer than 200,000 clones, approximately 72% of which are singletons. The ten largest make up 1.3% to 1.5% of the sample. Sequencing used PBMCs. The receptors were sampled from a man aged 18 to 35 in good health and CMV-seronegative.

The V and J genes are TRBV30 and TRBJ2-5; 8 bases are shared with TRBD2. The trim removed 4 bases at V and 5 bases at J, leaving 9 bases unmatched. The length of the CDR3 is 14 residues. Germline loops: CDR1 GTSNPN, CDR2 SVGIG (reference sequence). The CDR3 reads CAWTVAGGLETQYF. The CDR3 DNA sequence: TGTGCCTGGACGGTGGCGGGAGGTTTGGAGACCCAGTACTTC.

V is TRBV28 and J is TRBJ1-2; possibly TRBD1 for D (6 bases). Germline V gene sequence: CDR1 MDHEN, CDR2 SYDVKM. There are 14 residues in the CDR3. Trimming shortened V by 6 bases and J by 3 bases, and 14 bases separated the two germline ends. CDR3 region: CASSRGGEDYGYTF. The CDR3 nucleotides read TGTGCCAGCAGCCGAGGGGGGGAAGACTATGGCTACACCTTC.

This chain joins TRBV5-1 and TRBJ2-1; a weak D match, TRBD1 (6 bases). The V gene lost 0 bases and the J gene lost 4 bases, with 11 bases spanning the gap. This CDR3 has 15 residues. Germline assignment: CDR1 SGHRS and CDR2 YFSETQ. The CDR3 protein is CASSLAGTQYNEQFF. In nucleotides, the CDR3 is TGCGCCAGCAGCTTGGCCGGGACACAATACAATGAGCAGTTCTTC.

The chain uses TRBV10-2 and TRBJ2-1, with 8 bases that match TRBD2. CDR3 length: 14 residues. Germline CDR1 reads WSHSY; CDR2 reads SAAADI. V lost 4 bases, J lost 4 bases, and 3 bases stayed unmatched. The chain's CDR3 is CASSVREGYNEQFF. As DNA, the CDR3 is TGCGCCAGCAGTGTACGGGAGGGGTACAATGAGCAGTTCTTC.

This chain links TRBV19 with TRBJ2-4; 7 bases are shared with TRBD2. The junction had 12 bases not matched to a gene; V was cut back by 1 base and J by 6 bases. This CDR3 has 17 residues. Per the germline V gene, CDR1 is LNHDA and CDR2 is SQIVND (reference sequence). Here the CDR3 reads CASSIATSATVGNIQYF. The CDR3 DNA sequence: TGTGCCAGTAGTATAGCCACTAGCGCCACTGTGGGAAACATTCAGTACTTC.

This clone was detected only once. The V and J genes are TRBV2 and TRBJ2-7, with D possibly TRBD2 on 5 matching bases. The germline V gene has CDR1 SNHLY and CDR2 FYNNEI. With 3 bases removed from V and 0 bases from J, the gap between germline ends came to 12 bases. The CDR3 totals 15 residues. The CDR3, as DNA: TGTGCCAGCAGTGAGGGCGGACTGATCTCCTACGAGCAGTACTTC. It yields the protein CASSEGGLISYEQYF.

V gene TRBV6-5 combines with J gene TRBJ2-7; 9 bases map to TRBD2. The CDR3 extends over 14 amino acids. V trimming: 6 bases; J trimming: 3 bases; junction bases outside the gene matches: 6. Germline CDR1 and CDR2: MNHEY and SVGAGI. DNA of the CDR3: TGTGCCAGCAGCCCTAGCGGGACTCACTACGAGCAGTACTTC. Residues: CASSPSGTHYEQYF.

The rearrangement uses TRBV5-6 and TRBJ2-1; TRBD2 matches 8 bases. Per germline, CDR1 SGHDT and CDR2 YYEEEE. The CDR3 is 16 residues long. V was pared by 3 bases and J by 8 bases, with 13 bases of the junction left unmatched. CDR3 in amino acids: CASSSALAAAWDEQFF. Written as DNA, the CDR3 is TGTGCCAGCAGCTCCGCACTAGCGGCCGCGTGGGATGAGCAGTTCTTC.

There are a few counts of this clone. This chain links TRBV7-2 with TRBJ1-1; D possibly corresponds to TRBD1 (6 bases). The ends were cut back, 1 base at V and 2 bases at J, with 8 bases in the middle. CDR1 SGHTA and CDR2 FQGNSA come from the germline V gene. The CDR3 is 14 residues long. The CDR3 coding sequence is TGTGCCAGCAGCTTAGGACAGGTTAACACTGAAGCTTTCTTT. Its protein product is CASSLGQVNTEAFF.

The V and J genes are TRBV27 and TRBJ2-6, with D maybe TRBD2 (6 bases). The CDR3 contains 16 residues. Trimming shortened V by 6 bases and J by 0 bases, and 12 bases separated the two germline ends. CDR1 and CDR2 (germline): MNHEY, SMNVEV (reference sequence). CDR3 in amino acids: CASSKAGHSGANVLTF. The CDR3 DNA reads TGTGCCAGCAGCAAAGCGGGCCACTCTGGGGCCAACGTCCTGACTTTC.

This clone turned up a few times. The rearrangement joins TRBV4-3 to TRBJ2-3; TRBD2 might be the D (6 bases). Germline CDR1 is LGHNA and CDR2 is YSLEER. This CDR3 has 14 residues. The V and J ends lost 5 bases and 5 bases respectively, with 14 bases between them. The DNA for the CDR3 is TGCGCCAGCAGCACCCGGGTGGGGGGAGATACGCAGTATTTT. It is translated as CASSTRVGGDTQYF.

The V gene is TRBV21-1, the J gene TRBJ1-2. TRBV21-1 is a known pseudogene. This CDR3 spans 15 amino acids. This CDR3 is CAPTSEWVCGYGYTF. DNA of the CDR3: TGTGCCCCGACTTCCGAGTGGGTTTGCGGCTATGGCTACACCTTC.

The chain employs TRBV5-6 and TRBJ1-1; D might be TRBD1 (6 bases). The CDR3 is 14 residues long. CDR1 is SGHDT and CDR2 is YYEEEE in the germline V gene. With 7 bases removed from V and 4 bases from J, the gap between germline ends came to 17 bases. CDR3 DNA sequence: TGTGCCAGCGGTCTAGGGGGTACTGGCACTGAAGCTTTCTTT. It encodes CASGLGGTGTEAFF.

This CDR3 reads CAWNRDTDTQYF. Written as DNA, the CDR3 is TGTGCCTGGAACCGGGACACAGATACGCAGTATTTT. The chain carries TRBV30 and TRBJ2-3, with a possible D match to TRBD2 (5 bases). Germline-derived CDR1 and CDR2 are GTSNPN and SVGIG (reference sequence). Trimming pared 4 bases from V and 2 bases from J, leaving 7 bases between. The CDR3 spans 12 residues.

The chain links TRBV9 to TRBJ2-3, with 9 nucleotides matching TRBD1. Unmatched junction bases numbered 11, after V lost 3 bases and J lost 6 bases. The CDR3 has 16 residues. Germline assignment: CDR1 SGDLS and CDR2 YYNGEE. CDR3 residues: CASSAGSRDRGDTQYF. The CDR3 nucleotides are TGTGCCAGCAGCGCAGGCAGTCGAGACAGGGGGGATACGCAGTATTTT.

The chain has TRBV25-1 and TRBJ2-7; no firm D call. CDR3 size: 11 residues. The V and J ends lost 5 bases and 4 bases respectively, with 6 bases between them. Germline CDR1 is MGHDK and CDR2 is SYGVNS. The CDR3 DNA is TGTGCCAGCAGTTTCGGTTACGAGCAGTACTTC. It encodes CASSFGYEQYF.

V gene TRBV19 combines with J gene TRBJ2-1, with 7 bases aligning to TRBD2. The CDR3 spans 15 residues. V trimming: 5 bases; J trimming: 2 bases; junction bases outside the gene matches: 6. Germline CDR1 is LNHDA and CDR2 is SQIVND (reference sequence). Here the CDR3 reads CASSSSGPPYNEQFF. In nucleotides, the CDR3 is TGTGCCAGTAGTTCTAGCGGTCCTCCCTACAATGAGCAGTTCTTC.

J is TRBJ1-5 and V is TRBV6-1; 7 bases map to TRBD1. V was pared by 0 bases and J by 2 bases, with 16 bases of the junction left unmatched. The CDR3 has 20 amino acids. From germline, CDR1 is MNHNS and CDR2 SASEGT. The DNA for the CDR3 is TGTGCCAGCAGTGAAGCCCCCCGACAGGGATATAGTATTGGCAATCAGCCCCAGCATTTT. Protein sequence: CASSEAPRQGYSIGNQPQHF.

The chain joins TRBV5-1 to TRBJ2-1; TRBD2 aligns across 8 bases. The CDR3 has 15 amino acids. V shed 3 bases and J 6 bases; nucleotides not matched to a gene: 8. Germline V gene data show CDR1 as SGHRS and CDR2 as YFSETQ. CDR3 coding DNA: TGCGCCAGCAGCTCGTCGCGGGAGGATCTCAATGAGCAGTTCTTC. Translation gives CASSSSREDLNEQFF.

The chain is built from TRBV4-1 and TRBJ1-1, with D tentatively TRBD1 (6 bases). V lost 4 bases, J lost 11 bases, and 14 bases lay in between. CDR3 length: 12 residues. The germline V gene has CDR1 MGHRA and CDR2 YSYEKL. CDR3 sequence: CASSPEGGQAFF. CDR3 nucleotides: TGCGCCAGCAGCCCTGAGGGGGGGCAGGCTTTCTTT.